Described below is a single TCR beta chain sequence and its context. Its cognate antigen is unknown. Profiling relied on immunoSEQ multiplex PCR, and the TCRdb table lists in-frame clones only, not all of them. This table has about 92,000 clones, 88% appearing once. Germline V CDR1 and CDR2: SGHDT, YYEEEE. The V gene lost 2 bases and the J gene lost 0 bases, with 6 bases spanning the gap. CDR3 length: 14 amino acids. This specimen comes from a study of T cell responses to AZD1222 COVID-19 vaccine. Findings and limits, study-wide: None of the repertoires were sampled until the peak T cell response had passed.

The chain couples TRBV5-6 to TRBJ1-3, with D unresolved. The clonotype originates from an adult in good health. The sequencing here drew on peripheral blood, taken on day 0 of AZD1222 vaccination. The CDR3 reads CASSFDLSGNTIYF. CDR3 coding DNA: TGTGCCAGCAGCTTCGACCTCTCTGGAAACACCATATATTTT.